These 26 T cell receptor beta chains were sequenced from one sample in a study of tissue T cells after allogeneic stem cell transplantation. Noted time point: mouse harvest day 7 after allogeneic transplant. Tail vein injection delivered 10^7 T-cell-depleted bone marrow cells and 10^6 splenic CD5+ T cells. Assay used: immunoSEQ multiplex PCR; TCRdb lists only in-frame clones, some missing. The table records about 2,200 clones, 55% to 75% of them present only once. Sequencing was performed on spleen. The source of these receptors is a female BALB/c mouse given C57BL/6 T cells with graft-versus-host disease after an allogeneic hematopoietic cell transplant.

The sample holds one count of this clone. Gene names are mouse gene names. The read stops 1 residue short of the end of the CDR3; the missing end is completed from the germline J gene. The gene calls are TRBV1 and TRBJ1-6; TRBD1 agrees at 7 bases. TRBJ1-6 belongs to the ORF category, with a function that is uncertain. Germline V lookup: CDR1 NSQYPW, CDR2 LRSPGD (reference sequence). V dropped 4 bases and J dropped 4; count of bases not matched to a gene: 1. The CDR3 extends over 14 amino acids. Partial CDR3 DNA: TGCACCTGCAGTGGGGGACAGTATAATTCGCCCCTCTAC. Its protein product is CTCSGGQYNSPLY. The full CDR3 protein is CTCSGGQYNSPLYF.

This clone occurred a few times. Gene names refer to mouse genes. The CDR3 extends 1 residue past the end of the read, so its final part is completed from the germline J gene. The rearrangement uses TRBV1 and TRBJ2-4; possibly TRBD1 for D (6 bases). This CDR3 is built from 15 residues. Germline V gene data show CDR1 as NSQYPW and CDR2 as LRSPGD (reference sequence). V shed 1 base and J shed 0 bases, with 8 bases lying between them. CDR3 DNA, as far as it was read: TGCACCTGCAGTGCAGGGGGACATAGTCAAAACACCTTGTAC. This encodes CTCSAGGHSQNTLY. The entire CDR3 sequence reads CTCSAGGHSQNTLYF.

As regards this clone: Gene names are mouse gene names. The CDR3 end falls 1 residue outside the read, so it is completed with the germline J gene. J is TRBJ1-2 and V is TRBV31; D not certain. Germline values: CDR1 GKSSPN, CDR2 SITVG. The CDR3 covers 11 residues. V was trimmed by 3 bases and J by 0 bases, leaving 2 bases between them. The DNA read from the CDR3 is TGTGCCTGGAGCGCAAACTCCGACTACACC. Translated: CAWSANSDYT. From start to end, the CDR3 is CAWSANSDYTF.

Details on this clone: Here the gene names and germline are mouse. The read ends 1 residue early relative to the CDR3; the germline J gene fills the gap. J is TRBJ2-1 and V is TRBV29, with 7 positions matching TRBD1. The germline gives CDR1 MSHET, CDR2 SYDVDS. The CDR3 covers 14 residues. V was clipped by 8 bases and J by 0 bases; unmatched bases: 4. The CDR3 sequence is CASRQGNNYAEQFF. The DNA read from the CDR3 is TGTGCTAGCCGACAGGGCAATAACTATGCTGAGCAGTTC.

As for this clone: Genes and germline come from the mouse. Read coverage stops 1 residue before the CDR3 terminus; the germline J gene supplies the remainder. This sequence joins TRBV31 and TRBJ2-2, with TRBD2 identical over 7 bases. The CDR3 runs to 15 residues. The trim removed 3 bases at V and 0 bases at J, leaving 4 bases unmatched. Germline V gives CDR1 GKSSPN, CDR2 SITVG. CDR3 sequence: CAWSPLGSNTGQLYF. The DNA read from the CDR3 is TGTGCCTGGAGCCCACTGGGGTCAAACACCGGGCAGCTCTAC.

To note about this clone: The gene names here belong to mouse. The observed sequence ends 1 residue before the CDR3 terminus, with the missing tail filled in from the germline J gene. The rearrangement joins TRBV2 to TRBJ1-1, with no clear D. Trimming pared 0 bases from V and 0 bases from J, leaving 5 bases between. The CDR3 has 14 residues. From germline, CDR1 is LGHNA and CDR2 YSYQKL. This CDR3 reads CASSQDQANTEVFF. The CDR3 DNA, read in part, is TGTGCCAGCAGCCAAGACCAGGCAAACACAGAAGTCTTC.

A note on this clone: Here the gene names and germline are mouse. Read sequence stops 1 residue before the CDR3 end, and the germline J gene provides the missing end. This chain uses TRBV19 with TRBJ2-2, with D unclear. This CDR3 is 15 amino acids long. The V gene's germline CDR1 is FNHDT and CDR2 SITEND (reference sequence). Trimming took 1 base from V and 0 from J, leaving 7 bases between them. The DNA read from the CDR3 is TGTGCCAGCAGTATAAATGGGCCAAACACCGGGCAGCTCTAC. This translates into CASSINGPNTGQLY. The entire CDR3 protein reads CASSINGPNTGQLYF. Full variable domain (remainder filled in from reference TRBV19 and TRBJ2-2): GGIITQTPKFLIGQEGQKLTLKCQQNFNHDTMYWYRQDSGKGLRLIYYSITENDLQKGDLSEGYDASREKKSSFSLTVTSAQKNEMAVFLCASSINGPNTGQLYFGEGSKLTVL.

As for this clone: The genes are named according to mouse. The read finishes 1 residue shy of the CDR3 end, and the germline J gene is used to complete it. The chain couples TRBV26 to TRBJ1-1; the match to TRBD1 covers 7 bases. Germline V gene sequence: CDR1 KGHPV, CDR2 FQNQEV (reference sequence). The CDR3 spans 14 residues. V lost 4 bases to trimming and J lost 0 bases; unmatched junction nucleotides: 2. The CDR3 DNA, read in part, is TGTGCCAGCAGTCGACAGGGTCCAAACACAGAAGTCTTC. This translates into CASSRQGPNTEVF. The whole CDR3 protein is CASSRQGPNTEVFF.

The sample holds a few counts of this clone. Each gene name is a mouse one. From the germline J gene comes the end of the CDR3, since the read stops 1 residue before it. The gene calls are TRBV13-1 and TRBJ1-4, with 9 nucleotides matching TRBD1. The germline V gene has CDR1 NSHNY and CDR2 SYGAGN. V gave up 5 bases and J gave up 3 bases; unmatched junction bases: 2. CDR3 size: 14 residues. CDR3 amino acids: CASSGQGTNERLFF. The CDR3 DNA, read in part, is TGTGCCAGCAGCGGACAGGGGACCAACGAAAGATTATTT.

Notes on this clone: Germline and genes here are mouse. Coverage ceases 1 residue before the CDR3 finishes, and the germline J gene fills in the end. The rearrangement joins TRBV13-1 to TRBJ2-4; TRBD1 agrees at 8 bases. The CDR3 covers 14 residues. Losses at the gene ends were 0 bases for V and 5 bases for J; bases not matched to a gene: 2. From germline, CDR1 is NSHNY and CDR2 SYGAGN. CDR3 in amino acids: CASSDAGGGNTLYF. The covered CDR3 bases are TGTGCCAGCAGTGATGCAGGGGGCGGAAACACCTTGTAC.

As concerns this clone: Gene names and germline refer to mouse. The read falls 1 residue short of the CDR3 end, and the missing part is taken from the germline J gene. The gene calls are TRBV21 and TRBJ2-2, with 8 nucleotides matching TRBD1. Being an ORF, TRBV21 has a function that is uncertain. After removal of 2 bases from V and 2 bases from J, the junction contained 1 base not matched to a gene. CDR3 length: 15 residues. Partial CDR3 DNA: TGTGCTAGCAGTCAACAGGGGGCGAACACCGGGCAGCTCTAC. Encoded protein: CASSQQGANTGQLY. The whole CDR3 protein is CASSQQGANTGQLYF.

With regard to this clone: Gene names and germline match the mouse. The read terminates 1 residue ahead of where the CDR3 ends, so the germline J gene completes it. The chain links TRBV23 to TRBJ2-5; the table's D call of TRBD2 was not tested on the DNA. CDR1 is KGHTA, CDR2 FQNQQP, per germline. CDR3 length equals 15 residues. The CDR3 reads CSSSHWGGHQDTQYF. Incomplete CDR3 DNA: TGCTCCAGCAGTCACTGGGGGGGCCACCAAGACACCCAGTAC.

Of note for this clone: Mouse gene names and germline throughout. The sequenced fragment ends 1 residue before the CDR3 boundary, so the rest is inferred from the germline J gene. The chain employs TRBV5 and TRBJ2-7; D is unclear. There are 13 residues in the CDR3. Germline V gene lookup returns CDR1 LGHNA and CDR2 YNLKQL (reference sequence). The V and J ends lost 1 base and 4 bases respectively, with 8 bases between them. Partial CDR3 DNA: TGTGCCAGCAGCCAAGTCGACAATTATGAACAGTAC. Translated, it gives CASSQVDNYEQY. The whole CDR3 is CASSQVDNYEQYF.

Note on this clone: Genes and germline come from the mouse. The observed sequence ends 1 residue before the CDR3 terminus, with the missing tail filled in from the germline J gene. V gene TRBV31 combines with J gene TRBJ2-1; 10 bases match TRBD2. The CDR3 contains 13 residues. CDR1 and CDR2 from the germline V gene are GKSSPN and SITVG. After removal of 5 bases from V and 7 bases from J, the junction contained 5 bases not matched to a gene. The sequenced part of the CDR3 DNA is TGTGCCTGGGCTGGGGGGGCGAGAGCTGAGCAGTTC. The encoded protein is CAWAGGARAEQF. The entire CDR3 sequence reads CAWAGGARAEQFF. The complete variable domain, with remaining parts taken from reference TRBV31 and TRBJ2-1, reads AQTIHQWPVAEIKAVGSPLSLGCTIKGKSSPNLYWYWQATGGTLQQLFYSITVGQVESVVQLNLSASRPKDDQFILSTEKLLLSHSGFYLCAWAGGARAEQFFGPGTRLTVL.

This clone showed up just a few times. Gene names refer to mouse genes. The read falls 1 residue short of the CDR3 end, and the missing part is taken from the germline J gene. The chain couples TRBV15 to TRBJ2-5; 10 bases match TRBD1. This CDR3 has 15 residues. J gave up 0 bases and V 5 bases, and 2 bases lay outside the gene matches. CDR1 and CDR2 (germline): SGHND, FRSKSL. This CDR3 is CASSPGQGNQDTQYF. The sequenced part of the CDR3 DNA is TGTGCCAGCAGTCCGGGACAGGGGAACCAAGACACCCAGTAC.

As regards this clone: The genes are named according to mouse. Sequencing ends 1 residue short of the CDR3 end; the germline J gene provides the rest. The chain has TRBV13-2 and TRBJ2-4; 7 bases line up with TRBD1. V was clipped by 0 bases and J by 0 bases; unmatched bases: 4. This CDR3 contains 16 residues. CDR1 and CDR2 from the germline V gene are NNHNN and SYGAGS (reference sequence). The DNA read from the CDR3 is TGTGCCAGCGGTGATGGGCAGGGGGATAGTCAAAACACCTTGTAC. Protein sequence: CASGDGQGDSQNTLY. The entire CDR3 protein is CASGDGQGDSQNTLYF.

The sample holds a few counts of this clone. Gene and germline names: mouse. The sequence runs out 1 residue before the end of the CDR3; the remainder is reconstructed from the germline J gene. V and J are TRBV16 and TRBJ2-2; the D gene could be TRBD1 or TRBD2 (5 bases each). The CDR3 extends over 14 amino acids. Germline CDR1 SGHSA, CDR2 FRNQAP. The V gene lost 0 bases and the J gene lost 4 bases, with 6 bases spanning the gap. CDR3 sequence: CASSLEGATGQLYF. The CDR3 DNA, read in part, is TGTGCAAGCAGCTTAGAAGGGGCCACCGGGCAGCTCTAC.

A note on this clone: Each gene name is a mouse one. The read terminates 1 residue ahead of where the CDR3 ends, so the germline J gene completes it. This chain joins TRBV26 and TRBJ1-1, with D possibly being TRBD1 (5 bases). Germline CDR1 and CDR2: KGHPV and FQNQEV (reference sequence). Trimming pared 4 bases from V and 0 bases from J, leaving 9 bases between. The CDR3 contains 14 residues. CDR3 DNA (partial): TGTGCCAGCAGTCGACAGAATGCAAACACAGAAGTCTTC. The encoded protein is CASSRQNANTEVF. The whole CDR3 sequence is CASSRQNANTEVFF.

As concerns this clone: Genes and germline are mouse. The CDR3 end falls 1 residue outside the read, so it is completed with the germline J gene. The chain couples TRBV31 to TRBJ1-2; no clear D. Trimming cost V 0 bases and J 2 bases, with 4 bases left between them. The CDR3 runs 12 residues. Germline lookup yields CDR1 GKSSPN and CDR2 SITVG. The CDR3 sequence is CAWSLDNSDYTF. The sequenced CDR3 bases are TGTGCCTGGAGTCTAGATAACTCCGACTACACC. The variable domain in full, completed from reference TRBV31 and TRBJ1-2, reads AQTIHQWPVAEIKAVGSPLSLGCTIKGKSSPNLYWYWQATGGTLQQLFYSITVGQVESVVQLNLSASRPKDDQFILSTEKLLLSHSGFYLCAWSLDNSDYTFGSGTRLLVI.

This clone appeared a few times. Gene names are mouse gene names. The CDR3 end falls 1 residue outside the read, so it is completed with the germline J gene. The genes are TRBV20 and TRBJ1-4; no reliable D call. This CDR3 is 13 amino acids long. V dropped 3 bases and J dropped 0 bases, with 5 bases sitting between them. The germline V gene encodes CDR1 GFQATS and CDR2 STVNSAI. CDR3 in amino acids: CGARQISNERLFF. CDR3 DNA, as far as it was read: TGTGGTGCTAGACAGATTTCCAACGAAAGATTATTT.

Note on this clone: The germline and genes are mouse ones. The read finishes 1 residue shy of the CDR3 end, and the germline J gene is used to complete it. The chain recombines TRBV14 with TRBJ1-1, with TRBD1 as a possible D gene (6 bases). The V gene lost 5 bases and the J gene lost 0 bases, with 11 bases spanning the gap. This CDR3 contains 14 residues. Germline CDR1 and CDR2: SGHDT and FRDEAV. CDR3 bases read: TGTGCCAGCAGGCCCGGGACAACAAACACAGAAGTCTTC. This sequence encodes CASRPGTTNTEVF. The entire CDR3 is CASRPGTTNTEVFF.

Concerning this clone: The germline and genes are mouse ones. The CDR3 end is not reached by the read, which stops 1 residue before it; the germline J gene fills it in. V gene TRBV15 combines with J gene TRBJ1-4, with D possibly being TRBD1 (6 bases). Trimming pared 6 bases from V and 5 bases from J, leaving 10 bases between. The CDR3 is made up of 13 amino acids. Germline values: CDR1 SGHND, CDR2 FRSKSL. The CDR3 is CASRRDTNERLFF. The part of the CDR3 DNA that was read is TGTGCCAGCAGACGGGACACGAACGAAAGATTATTT.

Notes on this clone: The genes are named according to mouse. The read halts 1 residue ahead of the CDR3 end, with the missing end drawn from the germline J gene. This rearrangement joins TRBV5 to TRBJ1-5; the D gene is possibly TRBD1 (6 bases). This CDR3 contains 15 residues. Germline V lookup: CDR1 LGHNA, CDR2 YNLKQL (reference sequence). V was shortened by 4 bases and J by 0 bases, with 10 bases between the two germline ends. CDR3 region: CASSPGTNNNQAPLF. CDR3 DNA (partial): TGTGCCAGCAGCCCCGGGACAAATAACAACCAGGCTCCGCTT.

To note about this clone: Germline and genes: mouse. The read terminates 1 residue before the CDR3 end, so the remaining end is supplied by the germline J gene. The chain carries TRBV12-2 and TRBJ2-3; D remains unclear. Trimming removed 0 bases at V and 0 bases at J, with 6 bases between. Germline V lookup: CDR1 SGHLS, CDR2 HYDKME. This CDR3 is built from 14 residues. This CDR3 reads CASSLVSSAETLYF. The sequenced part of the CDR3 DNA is TGTGCCAGCTCTCTCGTCTCTAGTGCAGAAACGCTGTAT.

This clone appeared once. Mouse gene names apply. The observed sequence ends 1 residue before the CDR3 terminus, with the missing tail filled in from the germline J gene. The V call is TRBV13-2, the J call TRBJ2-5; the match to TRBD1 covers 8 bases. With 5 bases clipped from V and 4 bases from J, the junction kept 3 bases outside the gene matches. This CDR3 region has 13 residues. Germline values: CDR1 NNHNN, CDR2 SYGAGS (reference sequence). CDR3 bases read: TGTGCCAGCGGGGGGGGACAGGAAGACACCCAGTAC. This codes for CASGGGQEDTQY. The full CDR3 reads CASGGGQEDTQYF.

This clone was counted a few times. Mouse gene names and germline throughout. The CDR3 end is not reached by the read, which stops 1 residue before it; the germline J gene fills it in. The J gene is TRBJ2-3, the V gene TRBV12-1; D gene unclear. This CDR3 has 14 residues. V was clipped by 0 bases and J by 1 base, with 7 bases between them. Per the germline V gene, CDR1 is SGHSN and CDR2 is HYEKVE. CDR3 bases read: TGTGCCAGCTCTCTCGGGGAGGGTGCAGAAACGCTGTAT. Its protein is CASSLGEGAETLY. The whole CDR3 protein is CASSLGEGAETLYF.